This record looks at one T cell receptor beta chain sequence and its context. Its antigen is undetermined. CDR1 and CDR2 from the germline V gene are SGDLS and YYNGEE. The CDR3 runs 14 residues. V lost 5 bases, J lost 3 bases, and 9 bases lay in between. In the PCR, 60 Vbeta and 13 Jbeta primers were used. The method was immunoSEQ multiplex PCR; TCRdb's version includes in-frame clones alone and lacks a portion of them. Seen here are 97,000 or so clones, around four fifths observed once, and the top ten hold approximately 2.4%. These data originate in a study of cytomegalovirus exposure and HLA in healthy donors. General study results and limits: Certain sequence variants were highly shared and formed a cluster, and this cluster was likely a sequencing artifact. Cytomegalovirus-associated status was assigned to 150 to 200 TCR beta chains. A later analysis reportedly found fewer N-insertions in an Asian-associated ancestry cluster than the roughly 670-donor mean. Immune exposure was documented only through CMV serostatus.

The TCR comes from a man aged 40-50 years in good health and CMV-seronegative. Sequenced material: PBMCs. The chain is built from TRBV9 and TRBJ2-6; perhaps TRBD2 as D (5 bases). CDR3: CASRRASGANVLTF. For the CDR3, the DNA is TGTGCCAGCAGGAGGGCTAGTGGGGCCAACGTCCTGACTTTC.